Listed here are 15 T cell receptor beta chains from one sample, sequenced in a study of CD8 T cells in Susac syndrome. Random hexamers served to reverse transcribe roughly 0.45 to 1 ug RNA. MiXCR, run by TCRdb on the immunoSEQ multiplex PCR reads, gives a single entry per CDR3 protein. Found here are approximately 150,000 distinct CDR3 sequences, roughly 95% of them singletons; the top ten hold 0.075% to 0.09%. The specimen was CD4+ T cells from PBMCs. These receptors originate from a human donor in good health.

This rearrangement joins TRBV7-2 to TRBJ2-1; 8 bases match TRBD1. The trim removed 6 bases at V and 4 bases at J, leaving 8 bases unmatched. The CDR3 has 15 residues. CDR1 and CDR2 from the germline V gene are SGHTA and FQGNSA. CDR3 bases: TGTGCCAGCAGTCCAGACAGGGGATCGTACAATGAGCAGTTCTTC. Encoded protein: CASSPDRGSYNEQFF.

This rearrangement joins TRBV7-9 to TRBJ2-1; 10 bases map to TRBD2. This CDR3 spans 15 amino acids. The V and J ends lost 1 base and 10 bases, in that order; junction bases with no gene match: 7. CDR1 is SEHNR, CDR2 FQNEAQ, per germline (reference sequence). As DNA, the CDR3 is TGTGCCAGCAGCTTAGGAGTAGCGGGAGGCCGCGAGCAGTTCTTC. Translating it yields CASSLGVAGGREQFF.

The sample holds one count of this clonotype. The chain uses TRBV5-1 and TRBJ2-3, with no clear D. The CDR3 covers 14 residues. V lost 0 bases, J lost 6 bases, and 11 bases lay in between. Germline V lookup: CDR1 SGHRS, CDR2 YFSETQ. The CDR3 loop is CASSLASTVDTQYF. In DNA form, the CDR3 reads TGCGCCAGCAGCTTGGCATCTACGGTCGATACGCAGTATTTT.

This chain links TRBV12-3 or TRBV12-4 with TRBJ1-4; D unclear. Between the trimmed V and J ends, which lost 7 bases and 8 bases, there was a span of 14 bases. The CDR3 spans 13 residues. CDR3 nucleotides: TGTGCCAGCACAGTCCCAGTAGGAGAAAAACTGTTTTTT. Translation gives CASTVPVGEKLFF.

The chain carries TRBV6-1 and TRBJ2-6, with TRBD1 identical over 9 bases. V trimming: 6 bases; J trimming: 2 bases; junction bases outside the gene matches: 8. Germline assignment: CDR1 MNHNS and CDR2 SASEGT. This CDR3 is built from 17 residues. As DNA, the CDR3 is TGTGCCAGCAGCCGGACAGGGGCGGGCCCTGGGGCCAACGTCCTGACTTTC. Translated, it gives CASSRTGAGPGANVLTF.

This sequence joins TRBV6-6 and TRBJ2-5; D is unresolved. The CDR3 sequence is 12 residues long. The V end lost 7 bases, the J end lost 4 bases, and 10 bases lay between the germline ends. In germline, CDR1 is MNHNY, CDR2 SVGAGI (reference sequence). CDR3 residues: CASKGYGETQYF. The CDR3, as DNA: TGTGCCAGCAAGGGTTACGGAGAGACCCAGTACTTC.

V usage is TRBV2 and J usage is TRBJ1-5; TRBD1 matches at 10 bases. The CDR3 length is 16 residues. Germline CDR1 reads SNHLY; CDR2 reads FYNNEI. V gave up 6 bases and J gave up 0 bases; unmatched junction bases: 5. CDR3 loop: CASRTGGGDSNQPQHF. The CDR3 bases are TGTGCCAGCAGGACAGGGGGCGGGGATAGCAATCAGCCCCAGCATTTT. Filled out from reference TRBV2 and TRBJ1-5, the complete variable domain reads EPEVTQTPSHQVTQMGQEVILRCVPISNHLYFYWYRQILGQKVEFLVSFYNNEISEKSEIFDDQFSVERPDGSNFTLKIRSTKLEDSAMYFCASRTGGGDSNQPQHFGDGTRLSIL.

The CDR3 spells CASSSTSGRGETQYF. CDR3 bases: TGTGCCAGCAGTTCAACTAGCGGGAGAGGGGAGACCCAGTACTTC. The gene calls are TRBV28 and TRBJ2-5, with 11 nucleotides matching TRBD2. The germline V gene encodes CDR1 MDHEN and CDR2 SYDVKM. The CDR3 contains 15 residues. The ends lost 4 bases at V and 5 bases at J; junction bases unmatched: 6.

The chain employs TRBV7-9 and TRBJ2-4, with 7 bases lining up with TRBD1. Trimming cost V 6 bases and J 5 bases; bases outside gene matches: 7. The CDR3 covers 14 residues. Per the germline V gene, CDR1 is SEHNR and CDR2 is FQNEAQ (reference sequence). For the CDR3, the DNA is TGTGCCAGCAGACCCAGGGACAGAGAAAACATTCAGTACTTC. Amino acid sequence: CASRPRDRENIQYF.

This clonotype was counted a single time. The chain couples TRBV5-1 to TRBJ1-2; D may be TRBD1 (5 bases). The length of the CDR3 is 15 residues. V shed 0 bases and J shed 2 bases, with 11 bases lying between them. The V gene's germline CDR1 is SGHRS and CDR2 YFSETQ. CDR3 DNA: TGCGCCAGCAGCTTGGTGCAGGGTCTCAACTATGGCTACACCTTC. This encodes CASSLVQGLNYGYTF.

The chain has TRBV20-1 and TRBJ2-7, with 7 bases fitting TRBD2. There are 16 residues in the CDR3. Losses at the gene ends were 3 bases for V and 0 bases for J; bases not matched to a gene: 11. In germline, CDR1 is DFQATT, CDR2 SNEGSKA (reference sequence). The CDR3 loop reads CSARELLRTSSYEQYF. The CDR3 coding sequence is TGCAGTGCTAGGGAGCTCCTGAGGACTAGCTCCTACGAGCAGTACTTC.

V usage is TRBV9 and J usage is TRBJ2-7, with 13 bases matching TRBD2. V shed 3 bases, J shed 7 bases, and the junction held 4 bases outside the gene matches. Looked up from germline, CDR1 is SGDLS and CDR2 is YYNGEE. The CDR3 consists of 14 residues. The CDR3 sequence is CASSAMGLAGEQYF. CDR3 nucleotide sequence: TGTGCCAGCAGCGCTATGGGACTAGCGGGAGAGCAGTACTTC.

The gene calls are TRBV29-1 and TRBJ1-1; perhaps TRBD1 as D (6 bases). The CDR3 is 13 amino acids. Germline V gene lookup returns CDR1 SQVTM and CDR2 ANQGSEA. V lost 4 bases, J lost 3 bases, and 12 bases lay in between. CDR3 sequence reads: CSVGGGGDTEAFF. The DNA of the CDR3 is TGCAGCGTTGGAGGGGGAGGGGACACTGAAGCTTTCTTT.

V and J are TRBV12-3 or TRBV12-4 and TRBJ2-5; D is perhaps TRBD1 (6 bases). The CDR3 is 16 amino acids. V gave up 6 bases and J gave up 0 bases, with 17 bases separating them. Here the CDR3 reads CASSQTKTGNQETQYF. In DNA form, the CDR3 reads TGTGCCAGCAGCCAAACCAAAACAGGGAACCAAGAGACCCAGTACTTC.

The CDR3 nucleotides read TGCAGCGTTGGGGACAGGGCTCAGGGCTACACCTTC. Residues: CSVGDRAQGYTF. The chain couples TRBV29-1 to TRBJ1-2; 9 bases line up with TRBD1. V dropped 4 bases and J dropped 8; count of bases not matched to a gene: 5. CDR1 and CDR2 (germline): SQVTM, ANQGSEA. CDR3 size: 12 residues. Combining the CDR3 with reference TRBV29-1 and TRBJ1-2 gives the whole variable domain SAVISQKPSRDICQRGTSLTIQCQVDSQVTMMFWYRQQPGQSLTLIATANQGSEATYESGFVIDKFPISRPNLTFSTLTVSNMSPEDSSIYLCSVGDRAQGYTFGSGTRLTVV.